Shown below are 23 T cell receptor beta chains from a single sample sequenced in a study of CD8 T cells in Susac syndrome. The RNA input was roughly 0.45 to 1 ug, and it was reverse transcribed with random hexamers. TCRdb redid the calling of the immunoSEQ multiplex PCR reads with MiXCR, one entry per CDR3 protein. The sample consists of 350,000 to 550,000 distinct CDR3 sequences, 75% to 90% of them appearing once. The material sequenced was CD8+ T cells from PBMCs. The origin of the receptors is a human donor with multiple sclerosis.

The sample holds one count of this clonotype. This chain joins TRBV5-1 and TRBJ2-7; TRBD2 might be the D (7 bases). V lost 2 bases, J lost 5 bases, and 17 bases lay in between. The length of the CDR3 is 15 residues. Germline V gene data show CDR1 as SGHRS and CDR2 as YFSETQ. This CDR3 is CASSLRWGGRHEQYF. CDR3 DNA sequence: TGCGCCAGCAGCTTAAGATGGGGGGGCCGGCACGAGCAGTACTTC. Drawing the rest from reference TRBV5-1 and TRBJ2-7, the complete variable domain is KAGVTQTPRYLIKTRGQQVTLSCSPISGHRSVSWYQQTPGQGLQFLFEYFSETQRNKGNFPGRFSGRQFSNSRSEMNVSTLELGDSALYLCASSLRWGGRHEQYFGPGTRLTVT.

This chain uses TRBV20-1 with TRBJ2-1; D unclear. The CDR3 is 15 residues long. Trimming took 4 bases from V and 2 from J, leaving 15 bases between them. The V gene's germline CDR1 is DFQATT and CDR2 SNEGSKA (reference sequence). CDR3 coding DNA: TGCAGTGCTACCACTTACACCGAAACCTACAATGAGCAGTTCTTC. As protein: CSATTYTETYNEQFF.

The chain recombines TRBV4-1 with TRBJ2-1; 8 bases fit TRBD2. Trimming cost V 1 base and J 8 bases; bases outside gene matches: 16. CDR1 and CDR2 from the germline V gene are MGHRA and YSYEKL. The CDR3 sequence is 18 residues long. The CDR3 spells CASSQVGGGTRVDDEQFF. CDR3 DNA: TGCGCCAGCAGCCAAGTTGGAGGTGGGACTAGGGTTGACGATGAGCAGTTCTTC.

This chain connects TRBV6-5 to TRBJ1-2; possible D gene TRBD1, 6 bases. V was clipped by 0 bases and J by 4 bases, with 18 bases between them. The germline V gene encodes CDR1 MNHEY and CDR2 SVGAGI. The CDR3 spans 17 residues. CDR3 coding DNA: TGTGCCAGCAGTTACTCGGCTTATGAGGGGGTTAGCTATGGCTACACCTTC. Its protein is CASSYSAYEGVSYGYTF.

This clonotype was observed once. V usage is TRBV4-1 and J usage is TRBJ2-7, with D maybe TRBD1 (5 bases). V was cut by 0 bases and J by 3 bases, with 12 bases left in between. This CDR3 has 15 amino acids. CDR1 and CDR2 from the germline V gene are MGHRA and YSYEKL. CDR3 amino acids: CASSQDGIGVYEQYF. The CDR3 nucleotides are TGCGCCAGCAGCCAAGACGGTATAGGGGTCTACGAGCAGTACTTC.

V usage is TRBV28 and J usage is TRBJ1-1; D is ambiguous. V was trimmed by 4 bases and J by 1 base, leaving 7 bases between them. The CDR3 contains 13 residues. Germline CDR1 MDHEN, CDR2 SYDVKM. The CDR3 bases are TGTGCCAGCAGTTCCCAGACGAACACTGAAGCTTTCTTT. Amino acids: CASSSQTNTEAFF. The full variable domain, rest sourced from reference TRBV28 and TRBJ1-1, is DVKVTQSSRYLVKRTGEKVFLECVQDMDHENMFWYRQDPGLGLRLIYFSYDVKMKEKGDIPEGYSVSREKKERFSLILESASTNQTSMYLCASSSQTNTEAFFGQGTRLTVV.

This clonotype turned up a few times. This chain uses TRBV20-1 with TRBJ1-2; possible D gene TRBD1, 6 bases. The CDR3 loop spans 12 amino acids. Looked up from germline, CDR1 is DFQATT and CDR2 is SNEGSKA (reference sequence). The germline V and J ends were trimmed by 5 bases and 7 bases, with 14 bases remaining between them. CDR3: CSAQQGSSGYTF. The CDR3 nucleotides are TGCAGTGCTCAACAGGGATCGAGTGGCTACACCTTC.

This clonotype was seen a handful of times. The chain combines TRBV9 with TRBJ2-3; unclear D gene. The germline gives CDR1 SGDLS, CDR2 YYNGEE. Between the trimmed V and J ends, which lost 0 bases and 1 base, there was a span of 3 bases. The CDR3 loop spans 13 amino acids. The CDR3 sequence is CASSVGRTDTQYF. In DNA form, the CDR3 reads TGTGCCAGCAGCGTAGGTCGCACAGATACGCAGTATTTT.

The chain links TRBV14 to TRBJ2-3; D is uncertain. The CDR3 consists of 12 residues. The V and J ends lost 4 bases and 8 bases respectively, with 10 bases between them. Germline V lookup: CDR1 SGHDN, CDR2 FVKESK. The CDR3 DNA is TGTGCCAGCAGCCCTCACCCTCGTACGCAGTATTTT. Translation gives CASSPHPRTQYF.

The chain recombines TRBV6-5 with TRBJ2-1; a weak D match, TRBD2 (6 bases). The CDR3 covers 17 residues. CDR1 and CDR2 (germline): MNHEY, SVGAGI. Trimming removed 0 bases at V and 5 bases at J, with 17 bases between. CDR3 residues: CASSYSLAVKLHNEQFF. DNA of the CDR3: TGTGCCAGCAGTTACTCCTTAGCGGTGAAACTACACAATGAGCAGTTCTTC.

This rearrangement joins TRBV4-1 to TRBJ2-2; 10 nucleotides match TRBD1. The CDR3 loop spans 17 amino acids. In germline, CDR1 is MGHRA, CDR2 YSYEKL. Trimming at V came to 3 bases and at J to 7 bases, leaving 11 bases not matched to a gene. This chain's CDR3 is CASSHGPGQGPDGELFF. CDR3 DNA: TGCGCCAGCAGCCACGGACCGGGACAGGGGCCGGACGGGGAGCTGTTTTTT.

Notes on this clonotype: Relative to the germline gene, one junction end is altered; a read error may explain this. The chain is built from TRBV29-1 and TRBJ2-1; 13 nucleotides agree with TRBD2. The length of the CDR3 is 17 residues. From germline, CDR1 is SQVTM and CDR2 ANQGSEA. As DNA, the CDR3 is TGCAGCGTCGAAGGGACTAGCGGGATATATCCCTACAATGAGCAGTTCTTC. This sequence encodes CSVEGTSGIYPYNEQFF.

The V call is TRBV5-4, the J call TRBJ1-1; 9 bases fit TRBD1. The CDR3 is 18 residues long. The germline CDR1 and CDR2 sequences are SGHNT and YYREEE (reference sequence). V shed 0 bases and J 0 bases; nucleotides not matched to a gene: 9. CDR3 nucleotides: TGTGCCAGCAGCTTGGGGCGCTACAGGGGGCGTTTGAACACTGAAGCTTTCTTT. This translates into CASSLGRYRGRLNTEAFF.

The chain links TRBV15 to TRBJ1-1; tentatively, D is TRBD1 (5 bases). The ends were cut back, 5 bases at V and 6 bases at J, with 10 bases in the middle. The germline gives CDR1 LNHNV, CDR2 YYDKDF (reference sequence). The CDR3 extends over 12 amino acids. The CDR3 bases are TGTGCCACCAGCGGCAGGGAGGCTGAAGCTTTCTTT. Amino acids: CATSGREAEAFF.

The CDR3 bases are TGTGCCTGGAGCCTAGCTTACAATGAGCAGTTCTTC. Translated, it gives CAWSLAYNEQFF. This chain joins TRBV30 and TRBJ2-1, with D perhaps matching TRBD2 (5 bases). Trimming took 3 bases from V and 4 from J, leaving 7 bases between them. This CDR3 region has 12 residues. Looked up from germline, CDR1 is GTSNPN and CDR2 is SVGIG (reference sequence).

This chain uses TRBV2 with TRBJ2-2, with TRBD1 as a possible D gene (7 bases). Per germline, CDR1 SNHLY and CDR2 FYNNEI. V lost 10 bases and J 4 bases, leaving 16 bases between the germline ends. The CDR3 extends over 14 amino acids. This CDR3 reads CATRQGSGTGELFF. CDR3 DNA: TGTGCCACCAGACAGGGTAGCGGCACCGGGGAGCTGTTTTTT.

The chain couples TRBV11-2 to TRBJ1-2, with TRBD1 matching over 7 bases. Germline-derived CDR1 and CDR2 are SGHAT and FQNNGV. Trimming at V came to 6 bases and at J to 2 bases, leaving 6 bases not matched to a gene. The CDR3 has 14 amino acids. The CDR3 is CASRGMGQNYGYTF. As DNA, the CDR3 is TGTGCCAGCAGGGGAATGGGACAGAACTATGGCTACACCTTC.

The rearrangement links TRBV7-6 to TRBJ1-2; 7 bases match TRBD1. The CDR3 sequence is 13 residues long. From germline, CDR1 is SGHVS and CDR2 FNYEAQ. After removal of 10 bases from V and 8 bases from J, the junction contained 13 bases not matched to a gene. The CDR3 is CATRQGFSEGYTF. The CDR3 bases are TGTGCCACCCGACAGGGATTCTCAGAAGGCTACACCTTC.

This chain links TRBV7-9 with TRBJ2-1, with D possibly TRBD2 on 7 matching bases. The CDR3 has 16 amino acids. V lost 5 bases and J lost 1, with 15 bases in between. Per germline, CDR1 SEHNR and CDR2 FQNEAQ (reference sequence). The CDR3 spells CASSPSGGYSYNEQFF. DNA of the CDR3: TGTGCCAGCAGCCCTTCGGGGGGCTATTCCTACAATGAGCAGTTCTTC. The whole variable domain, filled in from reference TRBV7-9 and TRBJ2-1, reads DTGVSQNPRHKITKRGQNVTFRCDPISEHNRLYWYRQTLGQGPEFLTYFQNEAQLEKSRLLSDRFSAERPKGSFSTLEIQRTEQGDSAMYLCASSPSGGYSYNEQFFGPGTRLTVL.

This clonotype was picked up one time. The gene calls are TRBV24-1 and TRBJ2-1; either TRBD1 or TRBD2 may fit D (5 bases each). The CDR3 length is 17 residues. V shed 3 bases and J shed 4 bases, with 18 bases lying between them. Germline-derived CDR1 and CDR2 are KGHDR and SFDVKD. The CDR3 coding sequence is TGTGCCACCAGTGATGGCCGGGACCCCGGATCGTACAATGAGCAGTTCTTC. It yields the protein CATSDGRDPGSYNEQFF.

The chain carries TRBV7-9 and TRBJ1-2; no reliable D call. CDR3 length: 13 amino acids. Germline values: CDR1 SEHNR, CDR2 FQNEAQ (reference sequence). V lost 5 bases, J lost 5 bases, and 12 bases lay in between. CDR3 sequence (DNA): TGTGCCAGCAGCCTATCGACCGGATATGGCTACACCTTC. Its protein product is CASSLSTGYGYTF.

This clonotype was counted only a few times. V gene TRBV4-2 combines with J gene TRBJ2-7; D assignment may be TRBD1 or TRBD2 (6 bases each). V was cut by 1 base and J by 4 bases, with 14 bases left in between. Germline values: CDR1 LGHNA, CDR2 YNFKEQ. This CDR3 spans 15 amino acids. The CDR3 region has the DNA TGTGCCAGCAGCCAAGGCCCCGGAGGGGGTTACGAGCAGTACTTC. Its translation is CASSQGPGGGYEQYF.

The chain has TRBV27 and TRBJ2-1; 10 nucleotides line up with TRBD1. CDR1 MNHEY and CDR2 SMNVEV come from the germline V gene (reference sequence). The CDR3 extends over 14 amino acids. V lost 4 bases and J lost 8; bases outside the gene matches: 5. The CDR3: CASSSLTGGYEQFF. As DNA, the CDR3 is TGTGCCAGCAGTTCCTTGACAGGGGGCTATGAGCAGTTCTTC.